The 18 T cell receptor beta chains listed next were all sequenced from one sample in a study of molecular identifiers for immune sequencing clone quantification (dated 2018 in TCRdb). The library was built by means of PCR. Sequenced using an Illumina HiSeq 4000. TCRdb took the public reads, trimmed them with fastp at Q25, ran MiXCR for clone calling and kept in-frame beta chains. Entries are consolidated by CDR3 protein sequence, retaining the most common genes and DNA. The sample records 600,000 to 650,000 distinct CDR3 sequences, just under 20% of which are singletons. The top ten constitute approximately 0.9% of the sample. The sample consisted of naive CD8+ T cells from blood, with Jurkat cell RNA spiked in. The sample's cell subset or site, from its label and the paper: FACS-sorted CD8+CD4-CCR7+CD45RA+ naive T cells. The receptors shown here come from a human donor in good health. Some libraries in this study had Jurkat cell RNA spiked in.

Remarks on this clonotype: A much larger clone differs from this one at a single base, so this may be a read error. The CDR3 nucleotides are TGTGCCGGTATCATCCCCAGGACAGGAAAGAACACTGAAGCTTTCTTT. It translates to CAGIIPRTGKNTEAFF. The rearrangement uses TRBV19 and TRBJ1-1; 7 bases align to TRBD1. Germline CDR1 is LNHDA and CDR2 is SQIVND (reference sequence). V dropped 11 bases and J dropped 1; count of bases not matched to a gene: 16. The CDR3 runs 16 residues.

Concerning this clonotype itself: This may be a read error: a much more frequent sequence differs by one nucleotide. Since no conserved phenylalanine or tryptophan closes the CDR3, a read error is the likely cause. The chain has TRBV7-2 and TRBJ1-4; D ambiguous. This CDR3 is 17 amino acids long. Looked up from germline, CDR1 is SGHTA and CDR2 is FQGNSA. Trimming stripped 1 base from V and 3 bases from J, with 15 bases between. This chain's CDR3 is CASSLVGLGKANEKLFY. The DNA of the CDR3 is TGTGCCAGCAGCTTAGTGGGCCTAGGGAAAGCTAATGAAAAACTGTTTTAT.

This clonotype was found many times. J is TRBJ1-4 and V is TRBV7-9; no reliable D call. V lost 2 bases and J lost 6, with 7 bases in between. CDR3 size: 13 residues. The germline CDR1 and CDR2 sequences are SEHNR and FQNEAQ (reference sequence). CDR3 nucleotide sequence: TGTGCCAGCAGCTTACCGGCGGATGAAAAACTGTTTTTT. Translated: CASSLPADEKLFF.

As for this clonotype: This sequence may be a read error, since a much larger clone differs from it by one base. The rearrangement links TRBV27 to TRBJ2-3; D may be TRBD2 (6 bases). From germline, CDR1 is MNHEY and CDR2 SMNVEV (reference sequence). With 5 bases removed from V and 2 bases from J, the gap between germline ends came to 14 bases. The CDR3 consists of 15 residues. Here the CDR3 reads CASSIPEGPTDTQYF. DNA for the CDR3: TGTGCCAGCAGTATTCCGGAGGGCCCCACAGATACGCAGTATTTT.

Turning to this clonotype: This could be a read error, since a much larger clone is one nucleotide away. The chain combines TRBV4-3 with TRBJ1-1, with D perhaps TRBD1 (5 bases). In germline, CDR1 is LGHNA, CDR2 YSLEER. There are 13 residues in the CDR3. Here the CDR3 reads CVSSQRGKTEAFF. In DNA, the CDR3 is TGCGTCAGCAGCCAGCGGGGGAAGACTGAAGCTTTCTTT.

This clonotype has just a few counts. CDR3 protein: CASSTDRPGELFF. CDR3 in DNA: TGTGCCAGTAGTACCGACCGTCCCGGGGAGCTGTTTTTT. This chain connects TRBV19 to TRBJ2-2, with D unresolved. The CDR3 is made up of 13 amino acids. V was shortened by 4 bases and J by 6 bases, with 9 bases between the two germline ends. Germline V gene lookup returns CDR1 LNHDA and CDR2 SQIVND (reference sequence).

This clonotype was detected ten times or more. This chain links TRBV28 with TRBJ2-7; TRBD2 might be the D (5 bases). This CDR3 region has 16 residues. V lost 4 bases, J lost 2 bases, and 18 bases lay in between. Germline loops: CDR1 MDHEN, CDR2 SYDVKM. CDR3 sequence: CASSSTDTLGAYEQYF. CDR3 DNA sequence: TGTGCCAGCAGTTCCACAGACACCCTCGGGGCCTACGAGCAGTACTTC.

This clonotype was recorded a few times. This chain joins TRBV4-1 and TRBJ2-1; D is ambiguous. Germline lookup yields CDR1 MGHRA and CDR2 YSYEKL. This CDR3 spans 14 amino acids. The germline V and J ends were trimmed by 0 bases and 9 bases, with 12 bases remaining between them. CDR3 sequence (DNA): TGCGCCAGCAGCCAAGAGATTGATAGTCTTGAGCAGTTCTTC. Its protein product is CASSQEIDSLEQFF.

This clonotype was picked up a small number of times. V gene TRBV12-3 or TRBV12-4 combines with J gene TRBJ2-3, with TRBD1 as a possible D gene (5 bases). The CDR3 extends over 14 amino acids. V was cut by 6 bases and J by 0 bases, with 10 bases left in between. In nucleotides, the CDR3 is TGTGCCAGCAGCCCACAGGCCAGCACAGATACGCAGTATTTT. Amino acid sequence: CASSPQASTDTQYF.

The chain links TRBV7-9 to TRBJ2-7; D is uncertain. The CDR3 loop spans 16 amino acids. V gave up 0 bases and J gave up 1 base, with 13 bases separating them. Per germline, CDR1 SEHNR and CDR2 FQNEAQ (reference sequence). The CDR3 region is CASSLASGSTSYEQYF. The CDR3, as DNA: TGTGCCAGCAGCTTAGCGTCTGGATCGACTTCCTACGAGCAGTACTTC. The variable domain in full, completed from reference TRBV7-9 and TRBJ2-7, reads DTGVSQNPRHKITKRGQNVTFRCDPISEHNRLYWYRQTLGQGPEFLTYFQNEAQLEKSRLLSDRFSAERPKGSFSTLEIQRTEQGDSAMYLCASSLASGSTSYEQYFGPGTRLTVT.

Only a few counts were recorded for this clonotype. CDR3 nucleotides: TGTGCCAGCACTCCTGGGGAGGTTTATGGCTACACCTTC. This codes for CASTPGEVYGYTF. This chain uses TRBV6-2 or TRBV6-3 with TRBJ1-2; no clear D gene. Trimming shortened V by 7 bases and J by 5 bases, and 14 bases separated the two germline ends. Germline assignment: CDR1 MNHEY and CDR2 SVGEGT. This CDR3 is 13 amino acids long.

With respect to this clonotype: Relative to the germline gene, one junction end is altered; a read error may explain this. This rearrangement joins TRBV7-9 to TRBJ2-7; TRBD1 is a possible D gene (6 bases). This CDR3 is 11 amino acids long. Germline V lookup: CDR1 SEHNR, CDR2 FQNEAQ (reference sequence). DNA for the CDR3: TGTGTCAGCAGCTTTGGGACAGAGCAGTACTTC. Encoded protein: CVSSFGTEQYF.

This clonotype was seen repeatedly, ten times or more. The chain is built from TRBV6-2 or TRBV6-3 and TRBJ1-2; D gene ambiguous. Germline V lookup: CDR1 MNHEY, CDR2 SVGEGT. This CDR3 is 13 amino acids long. V lost 2 bases and J lost 0, with 4 bases in between. In DNA, the CDR3 is TGTGCCAGCAGTTACACCACTAACTATGGCTACACCTTC. Protein sequence: CASSYTTNYGYTF.

J is TRBJ1-5 and V is TRBV20-1; the D gene is possibly TRBD1 (5 bases). The CDR3 is 17 residues long. The V end was cut by 0 bases, the J end by 0 bases, with 15 bases between. The germline CDR1 and CDR2 sequences are DFQATT and SNEGSKA (reference sequence). This chain's CDR3 is CSARDPTGWYSNQPQHF. The CDR3 DNA follows: TGCAGTGCTAGAGATCCCACAGGCTGGTATAGCAATCAGCCCCAGCATTTT.

The table lists this clonotype with many counts. The genes are TRBV5-1 and TRBJ2-1; the D gene is possibly TRBD1 (5 bases). Germline-derived CDR1 and CDR2 are SGHRS and YFSETQ. This CDR3 has 14 residues. V was pared by 0 bases and J by 7 bases, with 11 bases between. CDR3 sequence (DNA): TGCGCCAGCAGCTTGGATGCGAAGGGGAATGAGCAGTTCTTC. Protein product: CASSLDAKGNEQFF.

This clonotype appeared a single time. In this CDR3 the conserved last residue, phenylalanine or tryptophan, is missing, so a read error is likely. The chain links TRBV15 to TRBJ2-7, with D maybe TRBD2 (6 bases). V gave up 3 bases and J gave up 3 bases, with 15 bases separating them. This CDR3 comprises 15 residues. The germline V gene has CDR1 LNHNV and CDR2 YYDKDF (reference sequence). CDR3 nucleotide sequence: TGTGCCACCAGCAGGGAGGACGGACTAAACTACGAGCAGTACCTC. It translates to CATSREDGLNYEQYL.

Comments on this clonotype: Being one base from a much bigger clone, this may be a read error. The chain carries TRBV20-1 and TRBJ2-1; TRBD2 agrees at 7 bases. CDR3 length: 16 residues. Looked up from germline, CDR1 is DFQATT and CDR2 is SNEGSKA (reference sequence). The CDR3: CSAGDPRLAAYNEQFF. Written as DNA, the CDR3 is TGCAGTGCTGGAGACCCTCGGCTAGCGGCGTACAATGAGCAGTTCTTC.

This clonotype has ten or more counts. This chain connects TRBV6-1 to TRBJ1-1, with D possibly matching TRBD1 (5 bases). Germline values: CDR1 MNHNS, CDR2 SASEGT. This CDR3 has 15 residues. V lost 5 bases and J lost 1, with 14 bases in between. The CDR3: CASSPRPGQNTEAFF. CDR3 DNA sequence: TGTGCCAGCAGTCCCCGTCCAGGGCAGAACACTGAAGCTTTCTTT.